Detailed here is one T cell receptor beta chain. Participants' own reports of clinical history determined their cohort assignment. These data originate in a study of blood T cell repertoires in COVID-19. Study-level background: Collection of acute and convalescent COVID-19 samples took place in the United States, Italy and Spain.

Authors' data handling: The assay estimated nucleated cells by amplifying reference gene primers. Only in-frame clones appear in the TCRdb table, and some are missing; sequencing was by immunoSEQ multiplex PCR. V and J calls and clone size come straight from that table; D and trimming were deduced from the DNA. The sample yields around 160,000 clones, over 80% seen once. Germline V gene lookup returns CDR1 KGHDR and CDR2 SFDVKD. The CDR3 extends over 14 amino acids. Trimming removed 9 bases from V and 1 base from J, with 11 bases in between. The clonotype was recovered from a woman between 55 and 75 years old who had recovered from COVID-19. The chain uses TRBV24-1 and TRBJ2-2; D is perhaps TRBD2 (5 bases). Input material: PBMCs or T cells enriched from blood (not recorded which). CDR3 DNA: TGTGCCACCTCGGGGTTTTTGAACACCGGGGAGCTGTTTTTT. It translates to CATSGFLNTGELFF.